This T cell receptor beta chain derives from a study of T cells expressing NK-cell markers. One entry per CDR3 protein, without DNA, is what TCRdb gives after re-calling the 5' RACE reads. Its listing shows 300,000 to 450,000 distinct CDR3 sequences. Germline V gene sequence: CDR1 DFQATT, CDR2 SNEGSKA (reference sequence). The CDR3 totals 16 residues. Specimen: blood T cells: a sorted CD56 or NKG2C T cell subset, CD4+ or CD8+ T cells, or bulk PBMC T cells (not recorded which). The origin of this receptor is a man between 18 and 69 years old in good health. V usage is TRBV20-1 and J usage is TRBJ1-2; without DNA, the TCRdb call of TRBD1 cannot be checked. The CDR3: CSAQHRQGALNYGYTF.